This paragraph covers one TCR beta chain sequence. TCRdb's copy holds only in-frame clones and misses some; the assay was immunoSEQ multiplex PCR. The data show about 91,000 clones, with about 91% seen just once and 7.5% to 10% held by the top ten. These data are taken from a study of blood T cell repertoires in COVID-19. The germline V gene has CDR1 MDHEN and CDR2 SYDVKM. This CDR3 has 16 residues. The V end was cut by 5 bases, the J end by 5 bases, with 18 bases between. The chain has TRBV28 and TRBJ1-4, with unresolved D. This clonotype originated in a woman aged 70-85 years with acute or convalescent COVID-19. Sequencing was done on a sample of peripheral blood. The CDR3 is CASSPTTGSRNEKLFF. CDR3 DNA sequence: TGTGCCAGCAGTCCCACGACGGGTTCGCGGAATGAAAAACTGTTTTTT.